These 2 T cell receptor beta chains were all obtained from the same sample, sequenced in a study of blood T cells in healthy people across ages. A J-beta primer mix and a sample-barcoded 5' primer were used in a second PCR of roughly 6 to 11 cycles. TCRdb analysed the 5' RACE reads with MiXCR anew, one entry per CDR3 protein. The sample yields 800,000 to 950,000 distinct CDR3 sequences, 25% to 35% seen once. This sample also belongs to another study, concerning T cells of mothers and their children.

The sequenced sample consisted of blood. These receptors originate from a woman between 40 and 55 years old in good health.

About this clonotype itself: Its ends do not fully match the called genes, so a read error is possible. V and J are TRBV19 and TRBJ2-6, with D perhaps assigned TRBD1 or TRBD2 (5 bases each). This CDR3 has 15 amino acids. Germline V lookup: CDR1 LNHDA, CDR2 SQIVND (reference sequence). The CDR3 protein is CASTGLGAGANALTF. In DNA, the CDR3 is TGTGCCAGTACCGGCCTCGGGGCTGGGGCCAACGCCCTGACTTTC.

This clonotype was counted ten times or more. This sequence joins TRBV6-5 and TRBJ1-1; D not certain. This CDR3 is built from 14 residues. The V end lost 3 bases, the J end lost 9 bases, and 17 bases lay between the germline ends. Germline CDR1 MNHEY, CDR2 SVGAGI. CDR3 residues: CASSYSGSVVQAFF. The CDR3 coding sequence is TGTGCCAGCAGTTATTCCGGGAGTGTAGTCCAAGCTTTCTTT.